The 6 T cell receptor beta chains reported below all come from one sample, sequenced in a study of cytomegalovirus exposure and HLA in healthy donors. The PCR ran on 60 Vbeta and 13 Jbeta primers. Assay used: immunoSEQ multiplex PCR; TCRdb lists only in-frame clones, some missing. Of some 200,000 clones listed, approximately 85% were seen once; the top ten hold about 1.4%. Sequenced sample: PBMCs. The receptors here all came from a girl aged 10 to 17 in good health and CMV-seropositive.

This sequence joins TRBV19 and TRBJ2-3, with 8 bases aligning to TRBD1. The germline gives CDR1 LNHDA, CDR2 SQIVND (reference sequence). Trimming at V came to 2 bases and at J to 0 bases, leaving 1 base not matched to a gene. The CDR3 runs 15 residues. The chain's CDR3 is CASSIQGASTDTQYF. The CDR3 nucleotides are TGTGCCAGTAGTATACAGGGGGCCAGCACAGATACGCAGTATTTT.

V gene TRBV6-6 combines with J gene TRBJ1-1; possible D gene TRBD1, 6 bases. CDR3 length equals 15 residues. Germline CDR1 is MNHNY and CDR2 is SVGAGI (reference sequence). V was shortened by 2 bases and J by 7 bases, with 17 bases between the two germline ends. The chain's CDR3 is CASSYTTGWTDEAFF. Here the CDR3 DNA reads TGTGCCAGCAGTTACACAACAGGCTGGACAGATGAAGCTTTCTTT.

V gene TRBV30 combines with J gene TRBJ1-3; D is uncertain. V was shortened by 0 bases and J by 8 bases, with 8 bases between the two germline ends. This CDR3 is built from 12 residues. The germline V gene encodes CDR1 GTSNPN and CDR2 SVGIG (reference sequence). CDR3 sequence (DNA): TGTGCCTGGAGTGTGGTACTGGACACCATATATTTT. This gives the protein CAWSVVLDTIYF.

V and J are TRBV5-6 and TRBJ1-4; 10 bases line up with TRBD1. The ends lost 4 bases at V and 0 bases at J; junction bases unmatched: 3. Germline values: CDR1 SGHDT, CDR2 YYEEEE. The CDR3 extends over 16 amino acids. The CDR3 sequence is CASSRGQGPTNEKLFF. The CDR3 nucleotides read TGTGCCAGCAGCAGGGGACAGGGGCCAACTAATGAAAAACTGTTTTTT. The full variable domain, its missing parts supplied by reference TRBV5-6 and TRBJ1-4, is DAGVTQSPTHLIKTRGQQVTLRCSPKSGHDTVSWYQQALGQGPQFIFQYYEEEERQRGNFPDRFSGHQFPNYSSELNVNALLLGDSALYLCASSRGQGPTNEKLFFGSGTQLSVL.

As DNA, the CDR3 is TGTGCCAGTAGTATTTCGGGTATCATACTGAACACTGAAGCTTTCTTT. It codes for CASSISGIILNTEAFF. The chain joins TRBV19 to TRBJ1-1, with D hard to call. With 3 bases removed from V and 0 bases from J, the gap between germline ends came to 14 bases. Germline V gene lookup returns CDR1 LNHDA and CDR2 SQIVND (reference sequence). The CDR3 totals 16 residues.

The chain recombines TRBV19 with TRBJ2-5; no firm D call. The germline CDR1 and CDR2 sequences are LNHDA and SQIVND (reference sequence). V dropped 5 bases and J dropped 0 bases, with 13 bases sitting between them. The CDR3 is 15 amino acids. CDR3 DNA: TGTGCCAGTAGTCTTCCAGGTTCGTACCAAGAGACCCAGTACTTC. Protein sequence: CASSLPGSYQETQYF.